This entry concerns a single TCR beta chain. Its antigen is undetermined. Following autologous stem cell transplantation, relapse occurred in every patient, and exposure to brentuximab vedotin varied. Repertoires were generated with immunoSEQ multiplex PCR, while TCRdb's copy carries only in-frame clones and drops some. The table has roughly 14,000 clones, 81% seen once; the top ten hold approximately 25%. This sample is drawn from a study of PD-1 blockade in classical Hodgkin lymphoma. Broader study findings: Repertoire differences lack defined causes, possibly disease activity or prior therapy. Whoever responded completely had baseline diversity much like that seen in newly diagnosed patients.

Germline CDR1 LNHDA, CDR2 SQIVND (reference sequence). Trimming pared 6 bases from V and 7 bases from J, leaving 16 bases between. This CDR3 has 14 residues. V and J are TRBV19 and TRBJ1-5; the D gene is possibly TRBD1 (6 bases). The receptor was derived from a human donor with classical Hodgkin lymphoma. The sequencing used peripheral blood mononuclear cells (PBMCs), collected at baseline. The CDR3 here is CASRKTGEPQPQHF. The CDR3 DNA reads TGTGCCAGTAGAAAGACAGGAGAACCCCAGCCCCAGCATTTT.